The next 19 T cell receptor beta chains were all read from a single sample in a study of cytomegalovirus exposure and HLA in healthy donors. Amplification used 60 Vbeta primers and 13 Jbeta primers. Clones were read by immunoSEQ multiplex PCR, and TCRdb kept only the in-frame ones, dropping some. The data hold some 65,000 clones, with approximately 60% observed a single time. Input material: PBMCs. The receptors shown here come from a man aged 25-40 years in good health and CMV-seronegative.

This chain links TRBV7-2 with TRBJ1-6, with TRBD1 as a possible D gene (5 bases). This CDR3 contains 16 residues. Trimming shortened V by 0 bases and J by 2 bases, and 8 bases separated the two germline ends. Germline V gene sequence: CDR1 SGHTA, CDR2 FQGNSA. CDR3 amino acids: CASSLAQGAYNSPLHF. In nucleotides, the CDR3 is TGTGCCAGCAGCTTAGCGCAAGGGGCCTATAATTCACCCCTCCACTTT.

In its sample, this clone was seen a few times. CDR3 protein: CASSSSSGAYNEQFF. The CDR3 DNA follows: TGTGCCAGCAGCTCTTCTAGCGGGGCCTACAATGAGCAGTTCTTC. The rearrangement links TRBV7-9 to TRBJ2-1, with TRBD2 matching 9 bases. Germline CDR1 reads SEHNR; CDR2 reads FQNEAQ (reference sequence). V trimming: 4 bases; J trimming: 2 bases; junction bases outside the gene matches: 3. The CDR3 totals 15 residues.

This clone has just one count. The rearrangement uses TRBV29-1 and TRBJ2-7; TRBD2 aligns across 9 bases. Germline V gives CDR1 SQVTM, CDR2 ANQGSEA. The V and J ends lost 5 bases and 3 bases, in that order; junction bases with no gene match: 11. CDR3 length equals 15 residues. The chain's CDR3 is CSVQGGGAFFYEQYF. CDR3 bases: TGCAGCGTTCAGGGCGGGGGGGCTTTTTTCTACGAGCAGTACTTC.

V and J are TRBV4-1 and TRBJ2-1; TRBD2 matches at 9 bases. Germline assignment: CDR1 MGHRA and CDR2 YSYEKL. The CDR3 has 16 amino acids. The V and J ends lost 0 bases and 3 bases, in that order; junction bases with no gene match: 3. The CDR3 coding sequence is TGCGCCAGCAGCCAAGAAGCGGGGGGCTACTACAATGAGCAGTTCTTC. Translated: CASSQEAGGYYNEQFF.

V and J are TRBV29-1 and TRBJ1-2; no firm D call. The CDR3 totals 12 residues. Germline V gene data show CDR1 as SQVTM and CDR2 as ANQGSEA. The V end was cut by 4 bases, the J end by 1 base, with 7 bases between. CDR3 coding DNA: TGCAGCGTTGGCGACAATAACTATGGCTACACCTTC. The encoded protein is CSVGDNNYGYTF. Full variable domain (missing parts from reference TRBV29-1 and TRBJ1-2): SAVISQKPSRDICQRGTSLTIQCQVDSQVTMMFWYRQQPGQSLTLIATANQGSEATYESGFVIDKFPISRPNLTFSTLTVSNMSPEDSSIYLCSVGDNNYGYTFGSGTRLTVV.

The J gene is TRBJ1-1, the V gene TRBV14; a possible D gene is TRBD1 (6 bases). This CDR3 has 14 residues. V was shortened by 5 bases and J by 1 base, with 11 bases between the two germline ends. Germline-derived CDR1 and CDR2 are SGHDN and FVKESK. CDR3: CASSEVGGNTEAFF. The CDR3 DNA sequence: TGTGCCAGCAGCGAAGTAGGGGGGAACACTGAAGCTTTCTTT.

V is TRBV2 and J is TRBJ2-1; the match to TRBD2 covers 11 bases. After removal of 7 bases from V and 6 bases from J, the junction contained 14 bases not matched to a gene. This CDR3 has 17 residues. CDR1 and CDR2 from the germline V gene are SNHLY and FYNNEI. The CDR3 DNA is TGTGCCAGCATTCAAGTAGCGGGGGGGGCGCGGGCCAATGAGCAGTTCTTC. It specifies CASIQVAGGARANEQFF.

The chain joins TRBV19 to TRBJ2-7; 10 bases agree with TRBD1. V trimming: 3 bases; J trimming: 5 bases; junction bases outside the gene matches: 1. Germline V lookup: CDR1 LNHDA, CDR2 SQIVND (reference sequence). The CDR3 has 13 residues. DNA of the CDR3: TGTGCCAGTAGTATCGGGACAGGGGACGAGCAGTACTTC. It translates to CASSIGTGDEQYF.

This clone showed up just a few times. The rearrangement uses TRBV5-5 and TRBJ1-2, with 7 bases matching TRBD1. The CDR3 is 13 residues long. Germline lookup yields CDR1 SGHKS and CDR2 YYEKEE (reference sequence). J lost 5 bases, V lost 0 bases, and 1 base had no gene match. CDR3 loop: CASSLVGQYGYTF. In nucleotides, the CDR3 is TGTGCCAGCAGCTTGGTGGGACAGTATGGCTACACCTTC. The full variable domain, with the rest looked up from reference TRBV5-5 and TRBJ1-2, is DAGVTQSPTHLIKTRGQQVTLRCSPISGHKSVSWYQQVLGQGPQFIFQYYEKEERGRGNFPDRFSARQFPNYSSELNVNALLLGDSALYLCASSLVGQYGYTFGSGTRLTVV.

J is TRBJ2-1 and V is TRBV5-1; D perhaps matches TRBD2 (6 bases). V dropped 4 bases and J dropped 7 bases, with 12 bases sitting between them. This CDR3 has 13 residues. Germline CDR1 reads SGHRS; CDR2 reads YFSETQ. The CDR3 loop reads CASSRGGSNEQFF. The CDR3 nucleotides read TGCGCCAGCAGCCGGGGAGGATCAAATGAGCAGTTCTTC.

V and J are TRBV7-6 and TRBJ2-2; D is ambiguous. Trimming pared 1 base from V and 1 base from J, leaving 4 bases between. This CDR3 is built from 14 residues. Looked up from germline, CDR1 is SGHVS and CDR2 is FNYEAQ. CDR3 DNA sequence: TGTGCCAGCAGCTTAGTTCAGAACACCGGGGAGCTGTTTTTT. This sequence encodes CASSLVQNTGELFF.

The rearrangement joins TRBV6-1 to TRBJ1-6; tentative D call: TRBD1 (5 bases). CDR3 size: 15 residues. Germline V gene sequence: CDR1 MNHNS, CDR2 SASEGT. The V and J ends lost 3 bases and 10 bases respectively, with 16 bases between them. The CDR3 reads CASSEWVGRGSPLHF. Here the CDR3 DNA reads TGTGCCAGCAGTGAGTGGGTAGGGCGGGGGTCACCCCTCCACTTT.

The chain's CDR3 is CASSEAGSPPGANVLTF. The CDR3 DNA reads TGTGCCAGCAGTGAAGCAGGGAGCCCCCCTGGGGCCAACGTCCTGACTTTC. This rearrangement joins TRBV2 to TRBJ2-6; D may be TRBD2 (5 bases). Germline CDR1 and CDR2: SNHLY and FYNNEI. There are 17 residues in the CDR3. V lost 0 bases and J 2 bases, leaving 11 bases between the germline ends.

J is TRBJ2-1 and V is TRBV11-2; no definite D call. Germline CDR1 is SGHAT and CDR2 is FQNNGV. CDR3 size: 15 residues. Trimming removed 5 bases at V and 7 bases at J, with 18 bases between. The CDR3 bases are TGTGCCAGCAGCCCCATTCCAGAAGTAACGAATGAGCAGTTCTTC. Translation gives CASSPIPEVTNEQFF.

The rearrangement joins TRBV9 to TRBJ1-1; D remains ambiguous. From germline, CDR1 is SGDLS and CDR2 YYNGEE. V shed 0 bases and J shed 0 bases, with 6 bases lying between them. This CDR3 has 14 residues. CDR3 protein: CASSVASVNTEAFF. DNA for the CDR3: TGTGCCAGCAGCGTAGCCTCAGTGAACACTGAAGCTTTCTTT.

The V and J genes are TRBV2 and TRBJ1-6; no clear D gene. This CDR3 comprises 12 residues. The germline V gene has CDR1 SNHLY and CDR2 FYNNEI. V shed 6 bases and J shed 11 bases, with 11 bases lying between them. CDR3: CASSRLQAPLHF. The CDR3, as DNA: TGTGCCAGCAGCCGCCTTCAGGCACCCCTCCACTTT.

The rearrangement joins TRBV2 to TRBJ1-4, with D possibly matching TRBD1 (5 bases). This CDR3 region has 14 residues. V dropped 5 bases and J dropped 7 bases, with 14 bases sitting between them. CDR1 is SNHLY and CDR2 is FYNNEI in the germline V gene. CDR3 bases: TGTGCCAGCAGTCCGGAGGGGATTAGTGAAAAACTGTTTTTT. Translating it yields CASSPEGISEKLFF. The variable domain in full, completed from reference TRBV2 and TRBJ1-4, reads EPEVTQTPSHQVTQMGQEVILRCVPISNHLYFYWYRQILGQKVEFLVSFYNNEISEKSEIFDDQFSVERPDGSNFTLKIRSTKLEDSAMYFCASSPEGISEKLFFGSGTQLSVL.

This clone was seen more than once but under ten times. The chain uses TRBV10-3 and TRBJ1-5; 8 bases line up with TRBD1. Germline CDR1 ENHRY, CDR2 SYGVKD. The CDR3 covers 16 residues. Trimming took 3 bases from V and 0 from J; bases not matched to a gene: 4. The CDR3 loop reads CAISDGTGYSNQPQHF. DNA of the CDR3: TGTGCCATCAGTGACGGGACAGGATATAGCAATCAGCCCCAGCATTTT.

This chain joins TRBV9 and TRBJ2-5; 8 bases are shared with TRBD1. This CDR3 is 17 amino acids long. The ends lost 2 bases at V and 4 bases at J; junction bases unmatched: 13. Germline loops: CDR1 SGDLS, CDR2 YYNGEE. CDR3 DNA sequence: TGTGCCAGCAGCGTCCACTTCGAGACAGGGGAGGCAGAGACCCAGTACTTC. The encoded protein is CASSVHFETGEAETQYF.